This T cell receptor beta chain was captured by sequencing in a study of T cell changes during pregnancy in multiple sclerosis (dated by TCRdb to the late 2010s). With respect to the entire study: The study examined how the T cell repertoire changed over the course of pregnancy in women with multiple sclerosis.

The library was obtained by the immunoSEQ multiplex PCR assay. TCRdb obtained this table from immuneACCESS and retained in-frame rearrangements with V and J assigned. These tables miss some clones; where compared with another copy, unresolved V genes account for less than half of the shortfall, and the remainder is unexplained. The sample has nearly 110,000 clones on record, around 92% of them singletons. Of the sample, around 0.8% is held by the ten largest clones. Cut back by 4 bases and 6 bases, the V and J ends lie 26 bases apart. CDR1 and CDR2 are read off the germline V gene as MGHRA and YSYEKL. From its cysteine to its phenylalanine, the CDR3 spans 18 amino acids. Only the CDR3 part of the read is kept: 54 bases, read in frame from the first base. Comments on this clone: Its antigen remains undetermined. Base qualities are missing; no much larger clone stands one base away.

Recombination joined TRBV4-1 with TRBJ2-3, and TRBD2 may be the D gene, going by 6 matching bases. The specimen was peripheral blood, collected in the third trimester of pregnancy. This TCR was sampled from a female donor in good health, enrolled as a control in a pregnancy study. DNA sequence: TGCGCCAGCAGCCGCGGATCTTTTGGGACTCTTCTGCTGGATACGCAGTATTTT. Protein translation: CASSRGSFGTLLLDTQYF.